The sequence of this T cell receptor (beta chain) was determined in a study of T-cell memory formation after mild COVID-19. Broader study findings: SARS-CoV-2 specificity was not confirmed for second-wave clones peaking on day 37. Certain responding clones were present in pre-infection memory, suggesting participation of cross-reactive memory. From day 15 to 85, contracting clones were balanced between CD4 and CD8, whereas later expanders leaned toward CD4+.

Sample barcodes and UMIs were carried by the TCR alpha and TCR beta cDNA libraries that 5'RACE generated with constant-segment primers. Each CDR3 protein is one row after TCRdb ran MiXCR on the 5' RACE reads. The sample has 300,000 to 400,000 distinct CDR3 sequences, over 25% seen once. From germline, CDR1 is SGDLS and CDR2 YYNGEE. The CDR3 covers 16 residues. V shed 0 bases and J shed 1 base, with 10 bases lying between them. The table lists this clonotype with a count of one. The antigen is unknown. The sample consisted of PBMCs or a T cell subset sorted from them (not recorded which). This receptor was obtained from an adult woman who had mild COVID-19 (a few samples of this study predate the infection). Cell type and time point are not known. The chain is built from TRBV9 and TRBJ2-2, with a weak D call TRBD1 (6 bases). The CDR3 protein is CASSVGQGGNTGELFF. The CDR3 DNA sequence: TGTGCCAGCAGCGTAGGACAAGGGGGGAACACCGGGGAGCTGTTTTTT.